The rows below give T cell receptor beta chains drawn from one sample of a study of shared clonotypes between healthy human individuals. Measured with immunoSEQ multiplex PCR; TCRdb has only the in-frame clones, and not every one. Among around 2.3 million clones, about 94% were seen once, and the ten largest hold roughly 0.13%. The material sequenced was naive CD4+ T cells sorted from blood. These receptors all stem from a man between 18 and 35 years old in good health. CDR3s include the opening cysteine and the closing phenylalanine or tryptophan. The D gene is left open where the match is weak. Only part of the rows carry a size: once, few, many, or a class if the clone is expanded.

abundance,v_gene,d_gene,j_gene,CDR3nt,CDR3aa
-,TRBV7-2,-,TRBJ1-1,TGTGCCAGCAGCTTCGCGACAAACACTGAAGCTTTCTTT,CASSFATNTEAFF
-,TRBV30,TRBD1,TRBJ1-4,TGTGCCTGGAGTGTCCTCAGGGGGCGAGATGAAAAACTGTTTTTT,CAWSVLRGRDEKLFF
-,TRBV6-5,-,TRBJ1-4,TGTGCCAGCAGTTACAACGATGGAATCAATGAAAAACTGTTTTTT,CASSYNDGINEKLFF
-,TRBV2,-,TRBJ2-1,TGTGCCAGCAGGGAGACTACGAGCTCCTACAATGAGCAGTTCTTC,CASRETTSSYNEQFF
-,TRBV2,TRBD1,TRBJ1-2,TGTGCCAGCGGGGATCAATCGACAGGGGGCGGTTCTGGCTACACCTTC,CASGDQSTGGGSGYTF
-,TRBV2,-,TRBJ2-1,TGTGCCAGCACGTATGGCGGTAGCTCCTACAATGAGCAGTTCTTC,CASTYGGSSYNEQFF
-,TRBV4-1,-,TRBJ2-5,TGCGCCAGCAGCCAAGAAGGACACTACAAAGGGCAAGAGACCCAGTACTTC,CASSQEGHYKGQETQYF
-,TRBV5-1,TRBD1,TRBJ2-5,TGCGCCAGCAGGTGGACAGGCGAGAAAGAGACCCAGTACTTC,CASRWTGEKETQYF
-,TRBV7-9,-,TRBJ2-5,TGTGCCAGCAGCTTAAGGACCCTGGAAAAGACCCAGTACTTC,CASSLRTLEKTQYF
-,TRBV29-1,-,TRBJ1-5,TGCAGCGGACTAAATAGTCAGCCCCAGCATTTT,CSGLNSQPQHF
-,TRBV5-1,TRBD1,TRBJ2-5,TGCGCCAGCAGCTTCCAAGACAGGGGAGAGACCCAGTACTTC,CASSFQDRGETQYF
-,TRBV6-4,-,TRBJ2-7,TGTGCCAGCAGGCGGGGCAGAGAGAGCGAGCAGTACTTC,CASRRGRESEQYF
-,TRBV5-1,TRBD2,TRBJ2-7,TGCGCCAGCAGCGGAATAGCGGGGGGGTACGAGCAGTACTTC,CASSGIAGGYEQYF
once,TRBV15,-,TRBJ2-1,TGTGCCACCAGCAGAGATGGGCTGCAGTTCTTC,CATSRDGLQFF
-,TRBV15,TRBD2,TRBJ2-2,TGTGCCACCAGCAGAGGACCTAGCGGGGGTCCTACCGGGGAGCTGTTTTTT,CATSRGPSGGPTGELFF
-,TRBV30,-,TRBJ2-1,TGTGCCTGGAGTCGGCTCGAGGGTGAGCAGTTCTTC,CAWSRLEGEQFF